The clone carrying this T cell receptor beta chain was recorded at least ten times. Antigen: not known. TCR beta CDR3 region amplification was performed from RNA transcripts. Carried out on the TCR CDR3, a first-round RT-PCR used the HTBI primer set. TCRdb ran MiXCR on the multiplex PCR reads and lists one entry per CDR3 protein. The table shows roughly 250,000 distinct CDR3 sequences, with about 14% occurring only once. Those with hyperthyroidism were 18 to 65 years old, newly diagnosed, and ill for under 2 months. It was uncontrolled infection, other autoimmune disease, pregnancy or lactation that excluded patients. These data belong to a study of T cells in Graves' hyperthyroidism and ophthalmopathy. Study observations and caveats: Most clonotypes expanded in thyroid above 0.001 were likewise present in blood.

Germline V CDR1 and CDR2: MNHEY, SVGAGI. V shed 0 bases and J shed 2 bases, with 10 bases lying between them. This CDR3 has 16 amino acids. V usage is TRBV6-5 and J usage is TRBJ2-2, with D perhaps TRBD2 (5 bases). This sequence was found in a woman aged 35 to 49 with Graves' hyperthyroidism that later progressed to Graves' ophthalmopathy. The specimen sequenced was blood. Here the CDR3 reads CASSYSPPGNTGELFF. For the CDR3, the DNA is TGTGCCAGCAGTTACTCGCCCCCGGGAAACACCGGGGAGCTGTTTTTT.